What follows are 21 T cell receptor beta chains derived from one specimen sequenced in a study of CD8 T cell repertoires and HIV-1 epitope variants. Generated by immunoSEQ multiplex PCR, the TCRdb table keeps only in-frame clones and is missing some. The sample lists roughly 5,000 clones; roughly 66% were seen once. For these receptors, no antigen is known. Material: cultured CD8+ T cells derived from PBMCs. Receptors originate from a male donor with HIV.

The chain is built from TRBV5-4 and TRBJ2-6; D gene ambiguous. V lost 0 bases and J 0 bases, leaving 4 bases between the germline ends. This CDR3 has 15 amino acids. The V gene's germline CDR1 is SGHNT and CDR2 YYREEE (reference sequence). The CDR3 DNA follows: TGTGCCAGCAGCTTGGTGGGCTCTGGGGCCAACGTCCTGACTTTC. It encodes CASSLVGSGANVLTF. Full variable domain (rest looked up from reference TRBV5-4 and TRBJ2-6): ETGVTQSPTHLIKTRGQQVTLRCSSQSGHNTVSWYQQALGQGPQFIFQYYREEENGRGNFPPRFSGLQFPNYSSELNVNALELDDSALYLCASSLVGSGANVLTFGAGSRLTVL.

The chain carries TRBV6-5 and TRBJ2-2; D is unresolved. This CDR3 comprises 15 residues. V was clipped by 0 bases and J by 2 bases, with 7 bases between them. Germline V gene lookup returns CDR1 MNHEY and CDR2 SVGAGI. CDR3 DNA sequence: TGTGCCAGCAGTTACTCATTAAGCAACACCGGGGAGCTGTTTTTT. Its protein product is CASSYSLSNTGELFF.

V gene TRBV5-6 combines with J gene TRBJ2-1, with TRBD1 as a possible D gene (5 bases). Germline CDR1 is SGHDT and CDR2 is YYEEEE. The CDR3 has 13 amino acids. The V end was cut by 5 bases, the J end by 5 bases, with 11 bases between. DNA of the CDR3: TGTGCCAGCAGTTCAGACAGCCACAATGAGCAGTTCTTC. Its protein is CASSSDSHNEQFF.

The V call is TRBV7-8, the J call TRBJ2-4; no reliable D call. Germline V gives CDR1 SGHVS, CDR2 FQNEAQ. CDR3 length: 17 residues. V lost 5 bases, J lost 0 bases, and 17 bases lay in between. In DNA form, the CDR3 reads TGTGCCAGCAGCCCGGAAATGCGACGTTTAGCCAAAAACATTCAGTACTTC. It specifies CASSPEMRRLAKNIQYF.

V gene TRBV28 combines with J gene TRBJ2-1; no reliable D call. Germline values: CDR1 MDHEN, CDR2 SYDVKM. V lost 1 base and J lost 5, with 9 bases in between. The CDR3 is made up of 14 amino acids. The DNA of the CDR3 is TGTGCCAGCAGTTTATTTGGACCCAACAATGAGCAGTTCTTC. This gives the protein CASSLFGPNNEQFF.

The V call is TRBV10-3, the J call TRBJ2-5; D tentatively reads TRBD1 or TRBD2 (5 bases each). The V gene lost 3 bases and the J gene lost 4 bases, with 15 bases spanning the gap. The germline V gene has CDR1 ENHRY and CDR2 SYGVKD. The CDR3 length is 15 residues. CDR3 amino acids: CAISDYGRGGETQYF. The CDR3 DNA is TGTGCCATCAGTGACTACGGACGGGGCGGAGAGACCCAGTACTTC.

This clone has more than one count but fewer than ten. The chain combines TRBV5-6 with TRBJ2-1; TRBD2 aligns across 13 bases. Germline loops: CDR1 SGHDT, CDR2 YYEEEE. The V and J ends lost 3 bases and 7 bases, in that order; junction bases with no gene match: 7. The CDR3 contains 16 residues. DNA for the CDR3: TGTGCCAGCAGCTCCACGGGACTAGCGGGAACGAATGAGCAGTTCTTC. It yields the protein CASSSTGLAGTNEQFF. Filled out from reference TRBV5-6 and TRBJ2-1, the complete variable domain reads DAGVTQSPTHLIKTRGQQVTLRCSPKSGHDTVSWYQQALGQGPQFIFQYYEEEERQRGNFPDRFSGHQFPNYSSELNVNALLLGDSALYLCASSSTGLAGTNEQFFGPGTRLTVL.

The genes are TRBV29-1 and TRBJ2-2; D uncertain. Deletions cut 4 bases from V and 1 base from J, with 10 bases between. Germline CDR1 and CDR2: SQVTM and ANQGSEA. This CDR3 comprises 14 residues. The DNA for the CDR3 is TGCAGCGTTGTCGGAAACCTGAACACCGGGGAGCTGTTTTTT. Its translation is CSVVGNLNTGELFF.

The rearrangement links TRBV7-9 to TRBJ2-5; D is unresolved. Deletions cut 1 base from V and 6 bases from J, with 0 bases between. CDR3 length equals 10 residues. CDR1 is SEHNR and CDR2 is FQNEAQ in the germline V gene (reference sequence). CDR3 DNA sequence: TGTGCCAGCAGCTTAGAGACCCAGTACTTC. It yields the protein CASSLETQYF. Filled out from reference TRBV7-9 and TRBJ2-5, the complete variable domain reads DTGVSQNPRHKITKRGQNVTFRCDPISEHNRLYWYRQTLGQGPEFLTYFQNEAQLEKSRLLSDRFSAERPKGSFSTLEIQRTEQGDSAMYLCASSLETQYFGPGTRLLVL.

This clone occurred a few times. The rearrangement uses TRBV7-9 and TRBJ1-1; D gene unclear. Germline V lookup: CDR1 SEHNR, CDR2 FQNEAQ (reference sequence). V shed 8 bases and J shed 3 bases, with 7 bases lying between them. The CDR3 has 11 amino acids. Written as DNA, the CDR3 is TGTGCCAGCGAGATACACACTGAAGCTTTCTTT. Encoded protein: CASEIHTEAFF.

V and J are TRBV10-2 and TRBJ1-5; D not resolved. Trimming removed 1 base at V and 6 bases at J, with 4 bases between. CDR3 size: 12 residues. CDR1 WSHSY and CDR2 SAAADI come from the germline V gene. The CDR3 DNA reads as TGCGCCAGCAGTGAGTTTAGTCAGCCCCAGCATTTT. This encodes CASSEFSQPQHF.

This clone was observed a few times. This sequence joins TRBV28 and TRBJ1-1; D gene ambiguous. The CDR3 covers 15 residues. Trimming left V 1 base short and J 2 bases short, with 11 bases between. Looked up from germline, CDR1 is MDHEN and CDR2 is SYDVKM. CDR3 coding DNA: TGTGCCAGCAGTTTATTGTCAGGAACTAACACTGAAGCTTTCTTT. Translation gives CASSLLSGTNTEAFF.

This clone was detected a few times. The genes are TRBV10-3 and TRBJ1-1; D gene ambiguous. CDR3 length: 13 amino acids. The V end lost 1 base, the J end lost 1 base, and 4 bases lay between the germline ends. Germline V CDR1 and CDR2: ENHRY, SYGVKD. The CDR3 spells CAISEYRNTEAFF. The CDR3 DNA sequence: TGTGCCATCAGTGAGTACAGGAACACTGAAGCTTTCTTT.

The chain's CDR3 is CASSQGTDPYEQYF. The CDR3 coding sequence is TGTGCCAGCTCGCAAGGTACGGACCCCTACGAGCAGTACTTC. The chain combines TRBV18 with TRBJ2-7; D remains unclear. This CDR3 has 14 residues. CDR1 and CDR2 (germline): KGHSH, LQKENI. V gave up 6 bases and J gave up 2 bases, with 14 bases separating them.

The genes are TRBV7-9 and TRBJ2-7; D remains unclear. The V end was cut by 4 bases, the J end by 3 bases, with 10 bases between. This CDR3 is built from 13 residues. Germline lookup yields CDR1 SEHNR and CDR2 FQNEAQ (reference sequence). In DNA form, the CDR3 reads TGTGCCAGCAGCTCCCCATTTGACTACGAGCAGTACTTC. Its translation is CASSSPFDYEQYF.

Here the CDR3 reads CASSYRQGQETQYF. CDR3 sequence (DNA): TGTGCCAGCAGCTACAGACAGGGGCAAGAGACCCAGTACTTC. This rearrangement joins TRBV7-9 to TRBJ2-5, with 8 bases aligning to TRBD1. The trim removed 4 bases at V and 2 bases at J, leaving 3 bases unmatched. This CDR3 contains 14 residues. Germline CDR1 and CDR2: SEHNR and FQNEAQ (reference sequence).

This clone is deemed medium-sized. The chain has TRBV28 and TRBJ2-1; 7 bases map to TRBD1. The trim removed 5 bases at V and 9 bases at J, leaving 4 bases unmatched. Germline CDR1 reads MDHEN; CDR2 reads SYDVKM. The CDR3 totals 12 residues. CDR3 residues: CASSPGGSEQFF. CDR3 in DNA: TGTGCCAGCAGTCCAGGGGGAAGTGAGCAGTTCTTC.

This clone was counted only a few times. The CDR3 protein is CASRGPGQGNEKLFF. CDR3 nucleotides: TGTGCCAGCAGGGGACCGGGACAGGGGAACGAAAAACTGTTTTTT. The chain employs TRBV21-1 and TRBJ1-4; TRBD1 is taken as the D call from the table, unchecked against the DNA. TRBV21-1 is a known pseudogene. CDR3 length: 15 residues.

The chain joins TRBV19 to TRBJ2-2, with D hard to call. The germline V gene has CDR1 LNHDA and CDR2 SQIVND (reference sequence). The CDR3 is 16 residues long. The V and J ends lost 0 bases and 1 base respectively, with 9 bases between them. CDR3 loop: CASSIDLRGNTGELFF. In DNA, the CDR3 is TGTGCCAGTAGTATAGATCTTCGTGGGAACACCGGGGAGCTGTTTTTT.

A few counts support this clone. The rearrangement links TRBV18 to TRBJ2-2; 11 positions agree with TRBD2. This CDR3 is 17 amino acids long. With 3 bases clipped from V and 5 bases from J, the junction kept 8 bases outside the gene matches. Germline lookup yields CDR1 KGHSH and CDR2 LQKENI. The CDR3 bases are TGTGCCAGCTCACCCAGCGCTAGCGGGGGGCTTACCGGGGAGCTGTTTTTT. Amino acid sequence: CASSPSASGGLTGELFF.

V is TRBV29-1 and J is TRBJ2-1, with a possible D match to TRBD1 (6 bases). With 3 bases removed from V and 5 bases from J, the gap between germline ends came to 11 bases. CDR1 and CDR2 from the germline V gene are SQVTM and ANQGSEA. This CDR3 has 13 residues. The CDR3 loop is CSVDGDIHNEQFF. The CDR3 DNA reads TGCAGCGTTGATGGGGACATCCACAATGAGCAGTTCTTC.